This record looks at one TCR beta chain sequence and its context. The antigen is not known. This sample is part of a study of cytomegalovirus exposure and HLA in healthy donors. The wider study: Assignment to the Caucasian-associated ancestry cluster applied to 81% of the roughly 410 genotyped donors.

General study points: Using the classifier, cytomegalovirus status was reportedly diagnosed with high specificity and sensitivity.

This PCR relied on a set of 60 Vbeta primers and 13 Jbeta primers. TCRdb's table, derived via immunoSEQ multiplex PCR, lists solely in-frame clones and lacks some. The table lists approximately 170,000 clones, almost 75% of them singletons. The clonotype was recovered from a woman between 18 and 29 years old in good health and CMV-seropositive. Sequenced sample: PBMCs.

This CDR3 is CASSPRTGENEKLFF. The CDR3 DNA reads TGCGCCAGCAGCCCCAGGACAGGGGAGAATGAAAAACTGTTTTTT. This sequence joins TRBV5-1 and TRBJ1-4; 9 nucleotides match TRBD1. This CDR3 is built from 15 residues. After removal of 4 bases from V and 5 bases from J, the junction contained 6 bases not matched to a gene. CDR1 and CDR2 from the germline V gene are SGHRS and YFSETQ.